One sample yielded the 21 T cell receptor beta chains listed below, sequenced in a study of CDR3 diversity in severe acne. TCRdb reanalysed the PCR reads using MiXCR and keeps one entry per CDR3 protein. The sample contains approximately 90,000 distinct CDR3 sequences, around 50% of which appear only once. Sequencing was done on a sample of blood. The receptors shown here come from a male donor with severe acne vulgaris.

This clonotype was detected many times. This sequence joins TRBV2 and TRBJ1-3, with 8 bases aligning to TRBD1. The length of the CDR3 is 15 residues. Per germline, CDR1 SNHLY and CDR2 FYNNEI. With 9 bases clipped from V and 0 bases from J, the junction kept 7 bases outside the gene matches. The CDR3 is CASWTGYNSGNTIYF. DNA for the CDR3: TGTGCCAGTTGGACAGGGTATAACTCTGGAAACACCATATATTTT.

The chain employs TRBV6-5 and TRBJ1-1; D gene uncertain. This CDR3 region has 14 residues. CDR1 is MNHEY and CDR2 is SVGAGI in the germline V gene. Deletions cut 0 bases from V and 1 base from J, with 6 bases between. The DNA of the CDR3 is TGTGCCAGCAGTTACTCCCTATCGAACACTGAAGCTTTCTTT. This codes for CASSYSLSNTEAFF.

V usage is TRBV7-9 and J usage is TRBJ2-2; unclear D gene. V dropped 5 bases and J dropped 6 bases, with 10 bases sitting between them. CDR1 and CDR2 (germline): SEHNR, FQNEAQ (reference sequence). This CDR3 has 13 residues. The CDR3 region has the DNA TGTGCCAGCAGCATGGGTGGGGCCGGGGAGCTGTTTTTT. It translates to CASSMGGAGELFF.

This clonotype occurred many times. The chain uses TRBV19 and TRBJ2-1; 7 bases map to TRBD2. The CDR3 covers 13 residues. Germline CDR1 reads LNHDA; CDR2 reads SQIVND (reference sequence). J lost 7 bases, V lost 7 bases, and 7 bases had no gene match. The CDR3 here is CASTPASGNEQFF. The DNA of the CDR3 is TGTGCCAGTACCCCCGCTAGCGGAAATGAGCAGTTCTTC. Full variable domain (rest looked up from reference TRBV19 and TRBJ2-1): DGGITQSPKYLFRKEGQNVTLSCEQNLNHDAMYWYRQDPGQGLRLIYYSQIVNDFQKGDIAEGYSVSREKKESFPLTVTSAQKNPTAFYLCASTPASGNEQFFGPGTRLTVL.

This chain connects TRBV19 to TRBJ2-5; TRBD1 might be the D (5 bases). Germline V gives CDR1 LNHDA, CDR2 SQIVND (reference sequence). The CDR3 runs 12 residues. The V and J ends lost 10 bases and 4 bases respectively, with 13 bases between them. CDR3 protein: CATRGRAETQYF. CDR3 DNA: TGTGCCACGAGAGGCAGGGCAGAGACCCAGTACTTC.

There are a few counts of this clonotype. Germline is not matched at one junction end, which may reflect a read error. The CDR3 protein is CASSSGLTDTRYF. The CDR3 bases are TGTGCCAGCAGCTCGGGACTCACAGATACGCGGTATTTT. The chain joins TRBV2 to TRBJ2-3, with D possibly matching TRBD2 (6 bases). The germline gives CDR1 SNHLY, CDR2 FYNNEI. The CDR3 sequence is 13 residues long.

This rearrangement joins TRBV25-1 to TRBJ2-5; the match to TRBD1 covers 7 bases. Trimming at V came to 9 bases and at J to 3 bases, leaving 4 bases not matched to a gene. From germline, CDR1 is MGHDK and CDR2 SYGVNS. The CDR3 has 12 amino acids. Written as DNA, the CDR3 is TGTGCCAGTACAGGGGCGGAAGAGACCCAGTACTTC. This encodes CASTGAEETQYF. Full variable domain (remainder filled in from reference TRBV25-1 and TRBJ2-5): EADIYQTPRYLVIGTGKKITLECSQTMGHDKMYWYQQDPGMELHLIHYSYGVNSTEKGDLSSESTVSRIRTEHFPLTLESARPSHTSQYLCASTGAEETQYFGPGTRLLVL.

This clonotype was seen repeatedly, ten times or more. J is TRBJ2-2 and V is TRBV4-1; D possibly corresponds to TRBD1 (5 bases). The germline gives CDR1 MGHRA, CDR2 YSYEKL. Trimming cost V 0 bases and J 6 bases, with 11 bases left between them. This CDR3 is built from 15 residues. In DNA, the CDR3 is TGCGCCAGCAGCCAAGAAGGGGCCTTCCCCGGGGAGCTGTTTTTT. Translating gives CASSQEGAFPGELFF.

The sample holds many counts of this clonotype. The rearrangement joins TRBV24-1 to TRBJ2-1; D not resolved. V lost 4 bases to trimming and J lost 3 bases, with 3 bases between them. Germline CDR1 KGHDR, CDR2 SFDVKD. This CDR3 contains 12 residues. The DNA for the CDR3 is TGTGCCACCAGTGACAGCTACAATGAGCAGTTCTTC. Encoded protein: CATSDSYNEQFF.

This clonotype was seen many times. The CDR3 loop is CASSLENTDTQYF. CDR3 DNA sequence: TGTGCCAGCAGCTTAGAGAACACAGATACGCAGTATTTT. The V and J genes are TRBV7-9 and TRBJ2-3; D remains unclear. The CDR3 has 13 amino acids. Germline V gives CDR1 SEHNR, CDR2 FQNEAQ (reference sequence). The V end was cut by 1 base, the J end by 2 bases, with 4 bases between.

Many counts were recorded for this clonotype. V and J are TRBV6-5 and TRBJ2-7; D is possibly TRBD2 (5 bases). Germline assignment: CDR1 MNHEY and CDR2 SVGAGI. CDR3 size: 14 residues. The V and J ends lost 3 bases and 2 bases respectively, with 11 bases between them. The CDR3 coding sequence is TGTGCCAGCAGTTATAAACTAGGCCCCTACGAGCAGTACTTC. This encodes CASSYKLGPYEQYF.

V and J are TRBV4-2 and TRBJ2-1, with 11 positions matching TRBD2. Germline CDR1 reads LGHNA; CDR2 reads YNFKEQ. The length of the CDR3 is 15 residues. J was trimmed by 6 bases and V by 4 bases; bases with no gene match: 5. For the CDR3, the DNA is TGTGCCAGCAGCCTAGCGGGAGGGTTGAGCAATGAGCAGTTCTTC. Translation: CASSLAGGLSNEQFF.

Points on this clonotype: The junction departs from germline at one end; a sequencing error may be responsible. This sequence joins TRBV12-3 or TRBV12-4 and TRBJ2-1, with 9 bases aligning to TRBD1. There are 18 residues in the CDR3. CDR3 sequence reads: CASSLSTGGSSSHNEQFF. CDR3 nucleotide sequence: TGTGCCAGCAGTTTATCGACAGGGGGTTCTAGCTCCCACAATGAGCAGTTCTTC.

The chain links TRBV13 to TRBJ1-1; TRBD1 matches at 7 bases. This CDR3 has 11 amino acids. Germline CDR1 is PRHDT and CDR2 is FYEKMQ (reference sequence). J gave up 8 bases and V 4 bases, and 1 base lay outside the gene matches. CDR3 bases: TGTGCCAGCAGCTCGACAGGGGAAGCTTTCTTT. This sequence encodes CASSSTGEAFF.

There are many counts of this clonotype. A much larger clonotype is one base distant, so this may be a read error. The chain is built from TRBV20-1 and TRBJ2-7, with 11 bases aligning to TRBD1. V shed 7 bases, J shed 7 bases, and the junction held 9 bases outside the gene matches. The germline V gene has CDR1 DFQATT and CDR2 SNEGSKA (reference sequence). The CDR3 spans 13 residues. This CDR3 is CSVGTGTGGEQYF. CDR3 in DNA: TGCAGTGTTGGAACCGGGACAGGGGGGGAGCAGTACTTC.

This chain links TRBV20-1 with TRBJ2-5; 11 bases are a match to TRBD2. Germline assignment: CDR1 DFQATT and CDR2 SNEGSKA (reference sequence). CDR3 length: 16 amino acids. Trimming cost V 3 bases and J 1 base; bases outside gene matches: 7. The CDR3 loop is CSASALLAGGQETQYF. The DNA for the CDR3 is TGCAGTGCTAGTGCTTTGCTAGCGGGAGGCCAAGAGACCCAGTACTTC.

A note on this clonotype: A clone one base away is much larger, so this may be a read error. No conserved phenylalanine or tryptophan ends this CDR3, so it is likely a read error. The V gene is TRBV7-2, the J gene TRBJ2-5; the match to TRBD2 covers 7 bases. Germline loops: CDR1 SGHTA, CDR2 FQGNSA. The junction had 8 bases not matched to a gene; V was cut back by 4 bases and J by 0 bases. The CDR3 contains 16 residues. The CDR3 region has the DNA TGTGCCAGCAGCTCCTGGGGTAGCGGGCACCAAGAGACCCAGTACCTC. Protein sequence: CASSSWGSGHQETQYL.

As regards this clonotype: The junction differs from germline at one of its ends, possibly a read error. V and J are TRBV7-3 and TRBJ2-1, with 11 bases aligning to TRBD2. Germline CDR1 SGHTA, CDR2 FQGTGA. The CDR3 length is 14 residues. The CDR3 nucleotides are TGCGCCAGCAGCCAACTAGCGGGGGTGAATGAGCAGTTCTTC. Translation gives CASSQLAGVNEQFF.

V is TRBV25-1 and J is TRBJ1-6, with a tentative D call TRBD1 (5 bases). Germline V gene lookup returns CDR1 MGHDK and CDR2 SYGVNS. With 5 bases removed from V and 9 bases from J, the gap between germline ends came to 11 bases. This CDR3 contains 13 residues. CDR3 loop: CASSRQGSSPLHF. CDR3 bases: TGTGCCAGCAGTCGGCAGGGCAGTTCACCCCTCCACTTT.

The rearrangement uses TRBV12-3 or TRBV12-4 and TRBJ2-1; 11 nucleotides align to TRBD2. Trimming at V came to 5 bases and at J to 8 bases, leaving 14 bases not matched to a gene. CDR3 size: 17 residues. The CDR3, as DNA: TGTGCCAGCAGTCGGACAGAACAAGGACTAGCGGGTGATGAGCAGTTCTTC. Its translation: CASSRTEQGLAGDEQFF.

The CDR3 region has the DNA TGCGCCAGCAGTGATCCCGGGGAGACCGGGGAGCTGTTTTTT. Residues: CASSDPGETGELFF. J is TRBJ2-2 and V is TRBV10-1; perhaps TRBD2 as D (5 bases). This CDR3 spans 14 amino acids. Germline V gene data show CDR1 as WNHNN and CDR2 as SYGVQD (reference sequence). V gave up 3 bases and J gave up 5 bases, with 10 bases separating them.